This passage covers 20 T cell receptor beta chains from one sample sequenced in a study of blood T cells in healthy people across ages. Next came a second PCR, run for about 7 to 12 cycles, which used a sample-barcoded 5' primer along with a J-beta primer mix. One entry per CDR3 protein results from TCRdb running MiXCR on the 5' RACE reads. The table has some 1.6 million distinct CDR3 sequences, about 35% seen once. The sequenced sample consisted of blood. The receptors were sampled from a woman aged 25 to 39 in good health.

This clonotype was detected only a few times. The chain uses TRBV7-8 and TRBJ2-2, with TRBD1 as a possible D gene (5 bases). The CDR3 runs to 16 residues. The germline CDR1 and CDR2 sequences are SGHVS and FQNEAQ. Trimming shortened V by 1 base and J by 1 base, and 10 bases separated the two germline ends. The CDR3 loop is CASSLEGQVNTGELFF. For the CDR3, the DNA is TGTGCCAGCAGCTTAGAGGGGCAGGTGAACACCGGGGAGCTGTTTTTT.

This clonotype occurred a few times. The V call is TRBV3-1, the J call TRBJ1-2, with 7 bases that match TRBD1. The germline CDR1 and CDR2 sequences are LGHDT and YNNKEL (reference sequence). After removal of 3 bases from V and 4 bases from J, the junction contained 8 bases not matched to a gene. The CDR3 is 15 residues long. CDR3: CASSHSRGLSYGYTF. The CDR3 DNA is TGTGCCAGCAGCCATTCGAGGGGGCTGAGCTATGGCTACACCTTC.

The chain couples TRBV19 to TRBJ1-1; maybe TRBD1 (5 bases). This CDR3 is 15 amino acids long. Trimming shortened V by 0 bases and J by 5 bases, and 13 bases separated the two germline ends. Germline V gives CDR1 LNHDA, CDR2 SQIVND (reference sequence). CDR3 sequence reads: CASSIDGAGATEAFF. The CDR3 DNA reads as TGTGCCAGTAGTATAGATGGGGCAGGCGCTACTGAAGCTTTCTTT.

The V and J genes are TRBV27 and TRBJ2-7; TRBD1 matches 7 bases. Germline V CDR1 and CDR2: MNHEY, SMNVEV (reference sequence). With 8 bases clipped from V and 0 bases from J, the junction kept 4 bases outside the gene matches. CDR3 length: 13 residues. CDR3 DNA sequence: TGTGCCAGCCCCTACAGGGGCTCCTACGAGCAGTACTTC. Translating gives CASPYRGSYEQYF.

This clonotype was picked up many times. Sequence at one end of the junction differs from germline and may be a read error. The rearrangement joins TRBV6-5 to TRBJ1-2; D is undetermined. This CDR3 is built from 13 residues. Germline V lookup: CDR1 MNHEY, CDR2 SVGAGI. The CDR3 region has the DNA TGCGCCAGCAGCTCGGGCAGCCGGTATGGCTACACCTTC. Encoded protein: CASSSGSRYGYTF.

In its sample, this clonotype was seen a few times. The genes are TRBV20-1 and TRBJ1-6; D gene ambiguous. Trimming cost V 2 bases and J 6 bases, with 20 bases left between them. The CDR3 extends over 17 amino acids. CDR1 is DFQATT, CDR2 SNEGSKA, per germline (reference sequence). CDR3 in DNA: TGCAGTGCTAGACCGACTAGTAGGGAGTTTCCTAATTCACCCCTCCACTTT. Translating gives CSARPTSREFPNSPLHF.

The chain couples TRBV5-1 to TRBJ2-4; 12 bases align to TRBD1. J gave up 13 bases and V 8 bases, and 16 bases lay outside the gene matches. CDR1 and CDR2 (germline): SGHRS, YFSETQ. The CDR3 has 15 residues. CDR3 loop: CASAKAGTGGSEQYF. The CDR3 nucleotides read TGCGCCAGTGCAAAGGCTGGGACAGGGGGCTCGGAGCAGTACTTC.

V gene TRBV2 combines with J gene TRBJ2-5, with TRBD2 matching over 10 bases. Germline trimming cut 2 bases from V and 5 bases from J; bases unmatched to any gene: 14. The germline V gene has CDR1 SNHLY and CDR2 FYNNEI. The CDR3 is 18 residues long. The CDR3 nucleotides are TGTGCCAGCAGTGAACACGGCAGCGGGGGGGCCGTGGGGGAGACCCAGTACTTC. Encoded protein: CASSEHGSGGAVGETQYF.

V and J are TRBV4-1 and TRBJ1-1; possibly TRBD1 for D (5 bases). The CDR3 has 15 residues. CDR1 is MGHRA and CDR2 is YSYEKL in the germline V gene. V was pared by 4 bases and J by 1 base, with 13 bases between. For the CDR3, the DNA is TGCGCCAGCAGCCTGGACAATGCAGCGAACACTGAAGCTTTCTTT. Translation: CASSLDNAANTEAFF.

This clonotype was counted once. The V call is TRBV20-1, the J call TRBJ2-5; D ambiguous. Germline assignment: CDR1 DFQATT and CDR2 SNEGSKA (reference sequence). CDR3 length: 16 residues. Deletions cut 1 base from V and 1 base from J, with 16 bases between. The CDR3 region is CSARGYKTLTQETQYF. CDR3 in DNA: TGCAGTGCTAGAGGGTACAAGACCCTCACCCAAGAGACCCAGTACTTC.

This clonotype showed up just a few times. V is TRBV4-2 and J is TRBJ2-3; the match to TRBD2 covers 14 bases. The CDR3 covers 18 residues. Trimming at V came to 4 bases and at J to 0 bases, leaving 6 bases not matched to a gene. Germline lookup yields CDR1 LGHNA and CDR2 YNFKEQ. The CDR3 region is CASSRTSGRTFSTDTQYF. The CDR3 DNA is TGTGCCAGCAGCCGGACTAGCGGGAGGACCTTTAGCACAGATACGCAGTATTTT.

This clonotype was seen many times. Here the CDR3 reads CAISAEGWTDTQYF. CDR3 nucleotides: TGTGCCATCAGTGCGGAGGGGTGGACAGATACGCAGTATTTT. This chain connects TRBV10-3 to TRBJ2-3; tentatively, D is TRBD2 (6 bases). V lost 4 bases, J lost 3 bases, and 11 bases lay in between. The CDR3 spans 14 residues. Looked up from germline, CDR1 is ENHRY and CDR2 is SYGVKD.

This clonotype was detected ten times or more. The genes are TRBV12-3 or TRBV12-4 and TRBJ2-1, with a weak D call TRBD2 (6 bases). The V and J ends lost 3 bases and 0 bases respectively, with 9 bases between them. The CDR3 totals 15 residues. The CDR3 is CASSLGLVSYNEQFF. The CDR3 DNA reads TGTGCCAGCAGTTTGGGACTCGTCTCCTACAATGAGCAGTTCTTC.

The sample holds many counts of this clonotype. Written as DNA, the CDR3 is TGCAGCGTTGGGCAGGGTAATTTCGATGAGCAGTTCTTC. Translated: CSVGQGNFDEQFF. The rearrangement joins TRBV29-1 to TRBJ2-1, with D perhaps TRBD1 (5 bases). The V and J ends lost 4 bases and 8 bases respectively, with 15 bases between them. This CDR3 contains 13 residues. The germline V gene encodes CDR1 SQVTM and CDR2 ANQGSEA.

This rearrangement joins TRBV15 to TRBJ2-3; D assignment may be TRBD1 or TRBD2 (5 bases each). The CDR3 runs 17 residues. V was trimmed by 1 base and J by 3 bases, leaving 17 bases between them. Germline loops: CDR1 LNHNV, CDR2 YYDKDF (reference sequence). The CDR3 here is CATSRAVTESGTDTQYF. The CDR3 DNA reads TGTGCCACCAGCAGAGCGGTGACAGAAAGCGGTACAGATACGCAGTATTTT. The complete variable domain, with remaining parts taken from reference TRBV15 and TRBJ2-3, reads DAMVIQNPRYQVTQFGKPVTLSCSQTLNHNVMYWYQQKSSQAPKLLFHYYDKDFNNEADTPDNFQSRRPNTSFCFLDIRSPGLGDTAMYLCATSRAVTESGTDTQYFGPGTRLTVL.

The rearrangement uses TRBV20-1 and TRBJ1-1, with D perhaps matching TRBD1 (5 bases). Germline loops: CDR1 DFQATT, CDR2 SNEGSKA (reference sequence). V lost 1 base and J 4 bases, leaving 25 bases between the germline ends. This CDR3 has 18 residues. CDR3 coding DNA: TGCAGTGCTAGAGCCCCAGCATCAGCAATGGGCAGGGCCACTGAAGCTTTCTTT. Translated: CSARAPASAMGRATEAFF.

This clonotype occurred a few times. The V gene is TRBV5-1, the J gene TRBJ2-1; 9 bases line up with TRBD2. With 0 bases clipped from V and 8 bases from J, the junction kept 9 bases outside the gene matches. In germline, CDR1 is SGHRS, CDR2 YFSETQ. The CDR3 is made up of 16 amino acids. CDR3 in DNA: TGCGCCAGCAGCTTGGGACTAGCGGCGCAAGTGGATGAGCAGTTCTTC. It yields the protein CASSLGLAAQVDEQFF. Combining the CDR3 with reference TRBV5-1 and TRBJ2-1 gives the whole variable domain KAGVTQTPRYLIKTRGQQVTLSCSPISGHRSVSWYQQTPGQGLQFLFEYFSETQRNKGNFPGRFSGRQFSNSRSEMNVSTLELGDSALYLCASSLGLAAQVDEQFFGPGTRLTVL.

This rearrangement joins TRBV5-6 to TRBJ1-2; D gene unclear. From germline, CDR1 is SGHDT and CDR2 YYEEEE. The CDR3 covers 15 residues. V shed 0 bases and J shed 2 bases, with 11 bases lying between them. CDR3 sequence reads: CASSLGVSLNYGYTF. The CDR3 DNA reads TGTGCCAGCAGCTTGGGGGTCAGCTTAAACTATGGCTACACCTTC.

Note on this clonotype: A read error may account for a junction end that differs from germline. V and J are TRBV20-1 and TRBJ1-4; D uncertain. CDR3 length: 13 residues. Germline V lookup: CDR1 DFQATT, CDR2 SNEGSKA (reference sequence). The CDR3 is CSARSTVNEKRFF. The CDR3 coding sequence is TGCAGTGCTAGGAGTACAGTGAATGAAAAACGGTTTTTT.

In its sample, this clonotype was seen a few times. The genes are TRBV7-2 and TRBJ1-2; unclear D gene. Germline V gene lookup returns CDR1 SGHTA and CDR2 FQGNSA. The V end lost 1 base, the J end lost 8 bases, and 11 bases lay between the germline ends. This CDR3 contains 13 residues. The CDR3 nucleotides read TGTGCCAGCAGCTTAGGCATCGCAGCGGGCTACACCTTC. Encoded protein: CASSLGIAAGYTF. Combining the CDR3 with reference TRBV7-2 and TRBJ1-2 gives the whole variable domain GAGVSQSPSNKVTEKGKDVELRCDPISGHTALYWYRQSLGQGLEFLIYFQGNSAPDKSGLPSDRFSAERTGGSVSTLTIQRTQQEDSAVYLCASSLGIAAGYTFGSGTRLTVV.